This is a list of T cell receptor beta chains from one sample in a study of patients and donors after allogeneic stem cell transplantation. Each CDR3 protein is one row after TCRdb ran MiXCR on the RT-PCR reads. This table holds over 25,000 distinct CDR3 sequences, 30% to 40% found once. The sample taken for sequencing was blood, either unsorted or a sorted T cell fraction (not recorded which). These receptors all come from a human donor who was either an allogeneic HSCT recipient or a stem cell or donor lymphocyte infusion donor (not recorded which). It is not recorded whose cells these are; they may come from a transplant donor. CDR3s include the opening cysteine and the closing phenylalanine or tryptophan. Fields, in order: J gene, V gene, CDR3 protein.

J: TRBJ2-1
V: TRBV11-3
CDR3: CASSQSGSYNEQFF

J: TRBJ1-1
V: TRBV12-5
CDR3: CASGLVLVPVAATEAFF

J: TRBJ2-2
V: TRBV20-1
CDR3: CSASSRTNTGELFF

J: TRBJ2-7
V: TRBV12-3/TRBV12-4
CDR3: CASSIGLPYEQYF

J: TRBJ2-2
V: TRBV20-1
CDR3: CSARDEITHELFF

J: TRBJ2-1
V: TRBV30
CDR3: CAWSVPSAAAYNEQFF

J: TRBJ2-3
V: TRBV6-5
CDR3: CASSYPGDTQYF

J: TRBJ1-1
V: TRBV6-2/TRBV6-3
CDR3: CASSYEGQGTEAFF

J: TRBJ2-3
V: TRBV5-1
CDR3: CASSLDRRVTDTQYF

J: TRBJ1-5
V: TRBV6-5
CDR3: CASSSLGQPQHF

J: TRBJ2-3
V: TRBV2
CDR3: CASSDGLAVTDTQYF

J: TRBJ1-5
V: TRBV5-1
CDR3: CASKGHNQPQHF

J: TRBJ1-1
V: TRBV6-1
CDR3: CAGKPGQGAMNTEAFF

J: TRBJ2-7
V: TRBV30
CDR3: CAWSVHGVSEQYF

J: TRBJ1-2
V: TRBV12-3/TRBV12-4
CDR3: CASSLGGRSYTF

J: TRBJ2-3
V: TRBV5-1
CDR3: CASSLGQGFTDTQYF

J: TRBJ1-2
V: TRBV4-3
CDR3: CASSRYREDYGYTF

J: TRBJ2-7
V: TRBV6-6
CDR3: CASSTRLSHGQYF